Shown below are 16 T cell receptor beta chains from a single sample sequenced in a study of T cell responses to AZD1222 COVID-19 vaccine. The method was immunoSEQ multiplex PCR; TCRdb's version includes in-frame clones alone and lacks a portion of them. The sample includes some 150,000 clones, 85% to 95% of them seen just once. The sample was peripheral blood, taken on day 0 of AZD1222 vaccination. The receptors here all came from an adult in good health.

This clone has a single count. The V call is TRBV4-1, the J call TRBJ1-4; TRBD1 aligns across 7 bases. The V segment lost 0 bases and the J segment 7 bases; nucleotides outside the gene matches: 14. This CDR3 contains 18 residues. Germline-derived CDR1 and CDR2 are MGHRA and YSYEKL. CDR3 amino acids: CASSQEPLAGGMGEKLFF. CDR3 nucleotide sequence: TGCGCCAGCAGCCAAGAACCCTTGGCAGGGGGGATGGGTGAAAAACTGTTTTTT.

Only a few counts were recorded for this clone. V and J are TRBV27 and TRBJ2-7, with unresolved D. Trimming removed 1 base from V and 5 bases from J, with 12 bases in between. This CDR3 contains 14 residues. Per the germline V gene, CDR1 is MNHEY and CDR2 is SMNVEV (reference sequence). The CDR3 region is CASSLFSKVHEQYF. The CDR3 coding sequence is TGTGCCAGCAGTTTATTTTCGAAGGTCCACGAGCAGTACTTC.

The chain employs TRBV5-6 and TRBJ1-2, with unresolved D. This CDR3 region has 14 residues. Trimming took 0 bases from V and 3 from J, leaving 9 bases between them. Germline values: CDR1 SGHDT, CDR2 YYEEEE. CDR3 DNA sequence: TGTGCCAGCAGCTTGGGGTTGAGGGACTATGGCTACACCTTC. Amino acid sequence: CASSLGLRDYGYTF.

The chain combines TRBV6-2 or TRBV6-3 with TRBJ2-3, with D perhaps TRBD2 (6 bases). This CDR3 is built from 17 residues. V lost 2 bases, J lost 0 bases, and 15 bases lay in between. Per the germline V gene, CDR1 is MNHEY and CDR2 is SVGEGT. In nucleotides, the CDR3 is TGTGCCAGCAGTTACATACGGGGGAACTCTAGCACAGATACGCAGTATTTT. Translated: CASSYIRGNSSTDTQYF.

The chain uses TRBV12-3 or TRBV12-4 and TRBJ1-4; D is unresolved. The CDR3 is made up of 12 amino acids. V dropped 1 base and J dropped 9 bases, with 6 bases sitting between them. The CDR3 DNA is TGTGCCAGCAGTTTAGGGCAGCAAAAACTGTTTTTT. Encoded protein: CASSLGQQKLFF.

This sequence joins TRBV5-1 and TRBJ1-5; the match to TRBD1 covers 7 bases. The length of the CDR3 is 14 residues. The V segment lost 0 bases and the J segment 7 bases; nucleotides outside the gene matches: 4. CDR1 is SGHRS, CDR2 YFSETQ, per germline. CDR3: CASSLEQGIQPQHF. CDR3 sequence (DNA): TGCGCCAGCAGCTTGGAACAGGGGATCCAGCCCCAGCATTTT.

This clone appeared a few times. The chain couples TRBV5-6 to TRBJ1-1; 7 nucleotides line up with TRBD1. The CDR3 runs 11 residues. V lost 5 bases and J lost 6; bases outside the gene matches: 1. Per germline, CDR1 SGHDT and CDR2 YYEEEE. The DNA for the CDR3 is TGTGCCAGCAGGAGGGGGCCTGAAGCTTTCTTT. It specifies CASRRGPEAFF.

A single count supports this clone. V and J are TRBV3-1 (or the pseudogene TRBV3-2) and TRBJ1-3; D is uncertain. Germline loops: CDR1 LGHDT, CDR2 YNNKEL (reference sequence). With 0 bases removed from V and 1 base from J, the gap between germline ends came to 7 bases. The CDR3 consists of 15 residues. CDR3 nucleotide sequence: TGTGCCAGCAGCCAAGATCTAGGGTCTGGAAACACCATATATTTT. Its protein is CASSQDLGSGNTIYF.

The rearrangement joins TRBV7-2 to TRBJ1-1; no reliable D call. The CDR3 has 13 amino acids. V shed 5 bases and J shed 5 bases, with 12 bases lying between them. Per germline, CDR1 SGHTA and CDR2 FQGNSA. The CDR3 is CASSIRKGTEAFF. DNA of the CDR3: TGTGCCAGCAGCATCCGGAAGGGAACTGAAGCTTTCTTT.

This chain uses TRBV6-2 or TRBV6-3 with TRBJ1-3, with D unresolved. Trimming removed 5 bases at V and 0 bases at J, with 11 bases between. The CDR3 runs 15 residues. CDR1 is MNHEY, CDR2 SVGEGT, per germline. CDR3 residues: CASSQPVYSGNTIYF. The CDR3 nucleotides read TGTGCCAGCAGTCAGCCAGTGTACTCTGGAAACACCATATATTTT.

The CDR3 loop reads CASSLDSGTTYEQYF. In nucleotides, the CDR3 is TGTGCCAGCAGCTTAGACTCAGGGACCACCTACGAGCAGTACTTC. The genes are TRBV11-3 and TRBJ2-7; D may correspond to TRBD1 or TRBD2 (5 bases each). CDR1 and CDR2 (germline): SGHNT, YENEEA. This CDR3 has 15 residues. Trimming removed 0 bases at V and 2 bases at J, with 11 bases between.

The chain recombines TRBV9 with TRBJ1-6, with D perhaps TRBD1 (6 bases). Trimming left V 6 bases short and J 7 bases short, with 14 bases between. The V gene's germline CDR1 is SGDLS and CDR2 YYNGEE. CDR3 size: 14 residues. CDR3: CASTRGQTNSPLHF. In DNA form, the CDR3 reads TGTGCCAGCACCAGGGGACAAACCAATTCACCCCTCCACTTT.

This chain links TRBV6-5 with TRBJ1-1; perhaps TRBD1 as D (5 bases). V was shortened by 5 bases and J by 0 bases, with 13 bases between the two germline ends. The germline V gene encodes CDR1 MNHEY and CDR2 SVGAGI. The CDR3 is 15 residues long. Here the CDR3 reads CASSITGKMNTEAFF. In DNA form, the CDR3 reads TGTGCCAGCAGTATAACAGGAAAGATGAACACTGAAGCTTTCTTT.

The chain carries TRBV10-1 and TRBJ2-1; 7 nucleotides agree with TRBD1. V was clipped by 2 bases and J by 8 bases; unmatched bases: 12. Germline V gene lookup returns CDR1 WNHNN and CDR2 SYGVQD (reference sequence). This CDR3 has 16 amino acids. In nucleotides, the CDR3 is TGCGCCAGCAGTGAGCTCTTAGAGACAGGGAAGGATGAGCAGTTCTTC. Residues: CASSELLETGKDEQFF.

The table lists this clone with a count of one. The CDR3 sequence is CASSSGYGAGNTIYF. Written as DNA, the CDR3 is TGCGCCAGCAGCTCAGGGTACGGGGCTGGAAACACCATATATTTT. The chain uses TRBV5-1 and TRBJ1-3, with D perhaps TRBD1 (5 bases). The CDR3 has 15 residues. Trimming took 3 bases from V and 2 from J, leaving 12 bases between them. Germline loops: CDR1 SGHRS, CDR2 YFSETQ.

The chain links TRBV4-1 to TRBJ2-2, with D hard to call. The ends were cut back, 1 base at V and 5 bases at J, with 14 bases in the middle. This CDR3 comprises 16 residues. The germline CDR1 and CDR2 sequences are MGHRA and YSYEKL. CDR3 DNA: TGCGCCAGCAGCCAAGTAGGTAGCTCCGTTACCGGGGAGCTGTTTTTT. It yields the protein CASSQVGSSVTGELFF.